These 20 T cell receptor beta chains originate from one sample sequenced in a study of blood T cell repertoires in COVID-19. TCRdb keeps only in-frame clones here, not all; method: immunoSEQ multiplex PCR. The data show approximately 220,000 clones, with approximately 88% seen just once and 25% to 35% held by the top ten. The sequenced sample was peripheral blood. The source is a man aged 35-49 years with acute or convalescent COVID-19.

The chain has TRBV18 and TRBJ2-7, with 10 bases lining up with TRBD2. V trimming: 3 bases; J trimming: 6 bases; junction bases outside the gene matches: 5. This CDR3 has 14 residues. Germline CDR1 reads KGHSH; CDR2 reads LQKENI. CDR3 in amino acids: CASSPPSGRGEQYF. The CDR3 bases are TGTGCCAGCTCACCGCCTAGCGGGAGAGGCGAGCAGTACTTC.

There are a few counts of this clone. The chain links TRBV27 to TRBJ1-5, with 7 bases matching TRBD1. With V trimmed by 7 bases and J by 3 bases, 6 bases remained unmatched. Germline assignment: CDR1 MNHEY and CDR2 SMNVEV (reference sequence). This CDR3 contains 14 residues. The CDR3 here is CASNSGTDNQPQHF. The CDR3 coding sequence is TGTGCCAGCAATTCCGGGACAGACAATCAGCCCCAGCATTTT.

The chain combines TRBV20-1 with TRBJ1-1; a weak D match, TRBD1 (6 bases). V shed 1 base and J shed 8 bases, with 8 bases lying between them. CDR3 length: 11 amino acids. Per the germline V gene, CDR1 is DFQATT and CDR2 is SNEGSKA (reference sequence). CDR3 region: CSARGRGEAFF. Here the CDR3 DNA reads TGCAGTGCTAGAGGCAGGGGCGAAGCTTTCTTT.

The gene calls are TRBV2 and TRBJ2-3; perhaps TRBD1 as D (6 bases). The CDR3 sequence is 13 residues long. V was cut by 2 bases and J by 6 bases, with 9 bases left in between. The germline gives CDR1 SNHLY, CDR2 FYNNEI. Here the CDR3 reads CASSESRGDTQYF. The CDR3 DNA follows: TGTGCCAGCAGTGAATCTAGGGGGGATACGCAGTATTTT.

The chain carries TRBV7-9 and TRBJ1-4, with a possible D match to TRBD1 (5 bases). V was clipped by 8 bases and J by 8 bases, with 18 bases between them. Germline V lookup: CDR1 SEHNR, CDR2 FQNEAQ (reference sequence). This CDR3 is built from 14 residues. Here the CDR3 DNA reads TGTGCCAGCGGAATAGGAGGAGGGACGGAAAAACTGTTTTTT. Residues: CASGIGGGTEKLFF.

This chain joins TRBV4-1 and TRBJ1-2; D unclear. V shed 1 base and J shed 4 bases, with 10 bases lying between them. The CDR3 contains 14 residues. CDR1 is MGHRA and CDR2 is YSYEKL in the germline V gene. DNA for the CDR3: TGCGCCAGCAGCCAAGGCGCGGGTGTCTATGGCTACACCTTC. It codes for CASSQGAGVYGYTF.

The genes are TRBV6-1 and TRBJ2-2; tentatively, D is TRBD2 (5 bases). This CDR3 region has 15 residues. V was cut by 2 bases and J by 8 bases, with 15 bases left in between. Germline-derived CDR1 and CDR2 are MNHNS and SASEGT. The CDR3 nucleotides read TGTGCCAGCAGTGAACTGGGAGCAGATGCAGGGGAGCTGTTTTTT. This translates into CASSELGADAGELFF.

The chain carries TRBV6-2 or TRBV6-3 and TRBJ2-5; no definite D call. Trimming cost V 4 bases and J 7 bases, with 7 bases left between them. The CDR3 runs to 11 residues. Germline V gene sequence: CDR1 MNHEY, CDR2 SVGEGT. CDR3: CASSLSGTQYF. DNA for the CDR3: TGTGCCAGCAGTTTATCGGGGACCCAGTACTTC.

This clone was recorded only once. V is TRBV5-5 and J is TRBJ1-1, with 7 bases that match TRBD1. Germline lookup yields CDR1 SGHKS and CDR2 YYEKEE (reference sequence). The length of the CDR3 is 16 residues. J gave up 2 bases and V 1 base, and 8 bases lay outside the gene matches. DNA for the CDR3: TGTGCCAGCAGCTTGCCCATTACAGGGGACAACACTGAAGCTTTCTTT. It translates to CASSLPITGDNTEAFF. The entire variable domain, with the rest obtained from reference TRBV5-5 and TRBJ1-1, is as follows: DAGVTQSPTHLIKTRGQQVTLRCSPISGHKSVSWYQQVLGQGPQFIFQYYEKEERGRGNFPDRFSARQFPNYSSELNVNALLLGDSALYLCASSLPITGDNTEAFFGQGTRLTVV.

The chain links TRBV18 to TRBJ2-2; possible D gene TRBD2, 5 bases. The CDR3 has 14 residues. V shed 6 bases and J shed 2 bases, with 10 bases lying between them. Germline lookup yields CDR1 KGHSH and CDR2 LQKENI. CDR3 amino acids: CASSRESNTGELFF. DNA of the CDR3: TGTGCCAGCTCGAGGGAGAGCAACACCGGGGAGCTGTTTTTT.

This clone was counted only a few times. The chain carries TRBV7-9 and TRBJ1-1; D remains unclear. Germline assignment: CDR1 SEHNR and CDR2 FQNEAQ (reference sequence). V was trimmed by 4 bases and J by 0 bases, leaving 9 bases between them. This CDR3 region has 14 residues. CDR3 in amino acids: CASSSLRVNTEAFF. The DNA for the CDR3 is TGTGCCAGCAGCTCGTTGCGGGTGAACACTGAAGCTTTCTTT.

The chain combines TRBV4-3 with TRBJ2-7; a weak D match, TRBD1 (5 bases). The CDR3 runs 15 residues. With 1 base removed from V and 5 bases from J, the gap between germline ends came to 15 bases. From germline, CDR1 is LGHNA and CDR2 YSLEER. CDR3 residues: CASSQGGRVGNEQYF. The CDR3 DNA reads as TGCGCCAGCAGCCAAGGCGGCAGGGTAGGGAACGAGCAGTACTTC.

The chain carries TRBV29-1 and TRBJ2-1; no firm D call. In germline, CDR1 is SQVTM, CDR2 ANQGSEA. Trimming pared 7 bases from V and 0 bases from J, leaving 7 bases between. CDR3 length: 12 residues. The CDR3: CSATSSYNEQFF. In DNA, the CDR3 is TGCAGCGCCACTTCCTCCTACAATGAGCAGTTCTTC.

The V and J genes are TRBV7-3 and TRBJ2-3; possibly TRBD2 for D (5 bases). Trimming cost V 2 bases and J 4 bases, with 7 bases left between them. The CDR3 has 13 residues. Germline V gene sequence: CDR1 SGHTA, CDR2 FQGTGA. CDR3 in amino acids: CASSLEGPDTQYF. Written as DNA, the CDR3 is TGTGCCAGCAGCTTAGAGGGCCCAGATACGCAGTATTTT.

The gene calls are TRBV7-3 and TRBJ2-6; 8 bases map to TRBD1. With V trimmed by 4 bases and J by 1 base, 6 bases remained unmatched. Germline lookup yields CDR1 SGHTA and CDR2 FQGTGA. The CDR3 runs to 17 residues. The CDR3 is CASSSGQAPSGANVLTF. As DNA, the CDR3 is TGTGCCAGCAGCTCGGGACAGGCACCGTCTGGGGCCAACGTCCTGACTTTC. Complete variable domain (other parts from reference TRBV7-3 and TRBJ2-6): GAGVSQTPSNKVTEKGKYVELRCDPISGHTALYWYRQSLGQGPEFLIYFQGTGAADDSGLPNDRFFAVRPEGSVSTLKIQRTERGDSAVYLCASSSGQAPSGANVLTFGAGSRLTVL.

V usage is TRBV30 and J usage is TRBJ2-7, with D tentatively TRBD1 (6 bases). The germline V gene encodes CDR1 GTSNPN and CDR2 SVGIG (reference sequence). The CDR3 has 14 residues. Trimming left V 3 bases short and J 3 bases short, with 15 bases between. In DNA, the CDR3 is TGTGCCTGGAGGGACCCAGGGGACCGCTACGAGCAGTACTTC. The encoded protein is CAWRDPGDRYEQYF. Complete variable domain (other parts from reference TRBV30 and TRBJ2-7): SQTIHQWPATLVQPVGSPLSLECTVEGTSNPNLYWYRQAAGRGLQLLFYSVGIGQISSEVPQNLSASRPQDRQFILSSKKLLLSDSGFYLCAWRDPGDRYEQYFGPGTRLTVT.

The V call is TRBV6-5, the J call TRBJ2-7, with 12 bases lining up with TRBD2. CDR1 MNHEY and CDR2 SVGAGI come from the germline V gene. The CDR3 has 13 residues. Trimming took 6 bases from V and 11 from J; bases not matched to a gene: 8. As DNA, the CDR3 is TGTGCCAGCAGGCGGACTAGCGGGACCGGGGAGTACTTC. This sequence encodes CASRRTSGTGEYF.

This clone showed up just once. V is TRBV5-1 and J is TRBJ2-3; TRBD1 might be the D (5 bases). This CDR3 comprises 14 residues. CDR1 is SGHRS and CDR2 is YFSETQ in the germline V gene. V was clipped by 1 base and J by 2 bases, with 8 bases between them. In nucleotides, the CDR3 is TGCGCCAGCAGCTTGCAGGGTTCCACAGATACGCAGTATTTT. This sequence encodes CASSLQGSTDTQYF.

The CDR3 DNA is TGTGCCAGCAGCTTTAGGGGGGGTGGCGAGCAGTACTTC. Translating gives CASSFRGGGEQYF. This chain joins TRBV7-9 and TRBJ2-7, with a weak D call TRBD2 (7 bases). Germline CDR1 is SEHNR and CDR2 is FQNEAQ (reference sequence). The CDR3 is 13 amino acids. V shed 3 bases and J shed 6 bases, with 12 bases lying between them.

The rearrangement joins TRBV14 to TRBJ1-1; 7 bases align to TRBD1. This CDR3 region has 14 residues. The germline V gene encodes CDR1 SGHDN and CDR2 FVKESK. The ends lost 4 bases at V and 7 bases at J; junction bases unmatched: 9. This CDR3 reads CASSRRSYRGEAFF. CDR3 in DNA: TGTGCCAGCAGCCGAAGATCTTACAGGGGTGAAGCTTTCTTT.